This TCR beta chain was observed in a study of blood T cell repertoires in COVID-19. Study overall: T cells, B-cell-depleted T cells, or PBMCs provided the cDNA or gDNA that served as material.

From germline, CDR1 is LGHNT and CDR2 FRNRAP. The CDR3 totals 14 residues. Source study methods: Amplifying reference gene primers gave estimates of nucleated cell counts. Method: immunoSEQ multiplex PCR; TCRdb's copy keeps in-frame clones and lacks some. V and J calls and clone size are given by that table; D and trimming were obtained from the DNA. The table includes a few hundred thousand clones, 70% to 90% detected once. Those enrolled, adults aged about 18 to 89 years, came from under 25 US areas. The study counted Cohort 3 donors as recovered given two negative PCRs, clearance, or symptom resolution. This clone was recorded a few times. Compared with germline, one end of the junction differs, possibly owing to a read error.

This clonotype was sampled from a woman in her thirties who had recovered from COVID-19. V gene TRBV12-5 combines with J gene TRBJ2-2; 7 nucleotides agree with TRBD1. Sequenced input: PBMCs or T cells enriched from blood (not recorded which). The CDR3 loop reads CASGQDRNAGELFF. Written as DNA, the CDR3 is TGTGCTAGTGGTCAGGACAGGAACGCCGGGGAGCTGTTTTTT.